The 15 T cell receptor beta chains below come from one sample, sequenced in a study of OX40 agonist ivuxolimab in advanced cancers. Assay: immunoSEQ multiplex PCR; the TCRdb copy retains only in-frame clones and omits some. The sample lists tens of thousands of clones, 82% occurring once. Here the sequenced sample was CD4+ or CD8+ T cells sorted from blood, taken in a trial of the OX40 agonist ivuxolimab. These receptors all come from an adult with an advanced solid tumor such as melanoma, head and neck, liver or kidney cancer.

This chain links TRBV11-2 with TRBJ1-1, with 7 bases lining up with TRBD1. This CDR3 has 13 amino acids. V lost 10 bases to trimming and J lost 5 bases; unmatched junction nucleotides: 10. Germline CDR1 is SGHAT and CDR2 is FQNNGV. The CDR3 here is CATRGGLRTEAFF. The DNA of the CDR3 is TGTGCCACACGAGGGGGCTTGAGAACTGAAGCTTTCTTT.

The gene calls are TRBV28 and TRBJ1-5; the D is unclear. Germline values: CDR1 MDHEN, CDR2 SYDVKM. CDR3 length: 15 residues. Trimming cost V 3 bases and J 0 bases, with 9 bases left between them. CDR3 in DNA: TGTGCCAGCAGTTTTTGGCAGTATAGCAATCAGCCCCAGCATTTT. Translated, it gives CASSFWQYSNQPQHF.

CDR3 sequence (DNA): TGTGCCAGCAGCCCGACGGACGGTCCGAATGAAAAACTGTTTTTT. It translates to CASSPTDGPNEKLFF. This chain joins TRBV9 and TRBJ1-4; D unresolved. Germline-derived CDR1 and CDR2 are SGDLS and YYNGEE. Trimming took off 4 bases at V and 5 bases at J, with 15 bases between the two ends. This CDR3 has 15 residues.

CDR3 region: CASSEEGWLAGAEQFF. The CDR3 coding sequence is TGTGCCAGCAGTGAAGAAGGGTGGCTAGCGGGAGCTGAGCAGTTCTTC. This rearrangement joins TRBV2 to TRBJ2-1; 10 positions match TRBD2. CDR3 length: 16 amino acids. V dropped 1 base and J dropped 9; count of bases not matched to a gene: 9. The germline V gene has CDR1 SNHLY and CDR2 FYNNEI.

V gene TRBV7-9 combines with J gene TRBJ1-2; D is possibly TRBD1 (6 bases). The germline gives CDR1 SEHNR, CDR2 FQNEAQ (reference sequence). The CDR3 is 13 amino acids. Trimming removed 3 bases at V and 9 bases at J, with 14 bases between. CDR3 sequence (DNA): TGTGCCAGCAGCTTTCGGGGGGCGCGGAGCTACACCTTC. It yields the protein CASSFRGARSYTF.

The chain carries TRBV4-1 and TRBJ1-5; D not certain. This CDR3 is built from 16 residues. V lost 4 bases and J lost 6, with 19 bases in between. Germline values: CDR1 MGHRA, CDR2 YSYEKL. In DNA form, the CDR3 reads TGCGCCAGCAGCCCTGGACCCGGACGGCGGAGTCAGCCCCAGCATTTT. This encodes CASSPGPGRRSQPQHF.

The V gene is TRBV5-1, the J gene TRBJ1-1; D may be TRBD1 (5 bases). V was pared by 1 base and J by 4 bases, with 11 bases between. Per the germline V gene, CDR1 is SGHRS and CDR2 is YFSETQ. The CDR3 contains 14 residues. The CDR3 DNA follows: TGCGCCAGCAGCTTGACCTCAGGGATCACTGAAGCTTTCTTT. The encoded protein is CASSLTSGITEAFF.

The J gene is TRBJ2-1, the V gene TRBV27; D gene ambiguous. The germline gives CDR1 MNHEY, CDR2 SMNVEV (reference sequence). The V and J ends lost 2 bases and 0 bases respectively, with 11 bases between them. The length of the CDR3 is 16 residues. The CDR3 sequence: CASSLGRASSYNEQFF. CDR3 nucleotides: TGTGCCAGCAGTTTAGGTAGAGCAAGCTCCTACAATGAGCAGTTCTTC.

The rearrangement uses TRBV6-5 and TRBJ2-1, with unresolved D. V lost 4 bases and J lost 4, with 11 bases in between. Germline-derived CDR1 and CDR2 are MNHEY and SVGAGI. The length of the CDR3 is 14 residues. CDR3 residues: CASSSADGYNEQFF. The CDR3 nucleotides are TGTGCCAGCAGTTCGGCAGACGGTTACAATGAGCAGTTCTTC.

This clone came up a few times. The genes are TRBV2 and TRBJ2-7; D not resolved. V shed 2 bases and J shed 4 bases, with 15 bases lying between them. This CDR3 has 15 amino acids. Germline values: CDR1 SNHLY, CDR2 FYNNEI. The CDR3 sequence: CASSENTFLVYEQYF. The CDR3 DNA follows: TGTGCCAGCAGTGAAAATACATTCTTGGTGTACGAGCAGTACTTC.

The J gene is TRBJ1-1, the V gene TRBV18; D possibly corresponds to TRBD1 (5 bases). With 0 bases removed from V and 2 bases from J, the gap between germline ends came to 7 bases. CDR3 length equals 14 residues. In germline, CDR1 is KGHSH, CDR2 LQKENI. Here the CDR3 reads CASSPPGPNTEAFF. DNA of the CDR3: TGTGCCAGCTCACCACCGGGGCCTAACACTGAAGCTTTCTTT.

V and J are TRBV11-2 and TRBJ2-7, with 7 bases aligning to TRBD1. This CDR3 contains 14 residues. Germline loops: CDR1 SGHAT, CDR2 FQNNGV. V lost 5 bases and J lost 3; bases outside the gene matches: 7. CDR3 nucleotide sequence: TGTGCCAGCAGCCCACGACAGGGAGACTACGAGCAGTACTTC. Its translation: CASSPRQGDYEQYF.

J is TRBJ2-7 and V is TRBV10-2; D not certain. Trimming pared 6 bases from V and 0 bases from J, leaving 6 bases between. The CDR3 has 12 residues. Per germline, CDR1 WSHSY and CDR2 SAAADI. CDR3 nucleotide sequence: TGCGCCAGCAGGGAGCACTCCTACGAGCAGTACTTC. Translated, it gives CASREHSYEQYF.

This chain connects TRBV14 to TRBJ1-2; D is unresolved. V dropped 2 bases and J dropped 10 bases, with 8 bases sitting between them. The germline V gene has CDR1 SGHDN and CDR2 FVKESK. The CDR3 sequence is 11 residues long. CDR3 amino acids: CASSQSSFYTF. The CDR3 DNA reads TGTGCCAGCAGCCAAAGTAGTTTCTACACCTTC. The whole variable domain, filled in from reference TRBV14 and TRBJ1-2, reads EAGVTQFPSHSVIEKGQTVTLRCDPISGHDNLYWYRRVMGKEIKFLLHFVKESKQDESGMPNNRFLAERTGGTYSTLKVQPAELEDSGVYFCASSQSSFYTFGSGTRLTVV.

CDR3 residues: CASSLRAASGSGEQFF. The DNA for the CDR3 is TGTGCCAGCAGCTTAAGGGCGGCTAGCGGGAGTGGTGAGCAGTTCTTC. This chain uses TRBV7-9 with TRBJ2-1; 10 bases are a match to TRBD2. The CDR3 loop spans 16 amino acids. CDR1 and CDR2 from the germline V gene are SEHNR and FQNEAQ (reference sequence). Losses at the gene ends were 2 bases for V and 9 bases for J; bases not matched to a gene: 10.